This T cell receptor beta chain is drawn from a study of T cells after yellow fever vaccination. Generation of TCR cDNA used 5'RACE template switching (which added a universal primer site and UMIs). TCRdb re-called the 5' RACE reads through MiXCR, storing one row per CDR3 protein. The data show 300,000 to 450,000 distinct CDR3 sequences, roughly 6.1% seen once. Study findings and constraints: Reappearance after the booster was observed for most primary-vaccination clones (around 96% CD4, about 86% CD8). Weaker overall, the secondary response nonetheless peaked faster (day 5 versus 15). Clonotypes shared by both compartments, CD4 and CD8, made up a small share.

Trimming shortened V by 0 bases and J by 5 bases, and 12 bases separated the two germline ends. CDR1 is SGDLS and CDR2 is YYNGEE in the germline V gene. CDR3 length: 15 amino acids. This clonotype was observed a handful of times. Its antigen is still unknown. The sequence derives from a man aged 25-45 years who received the YFV17D yellow fever vaccine. The sequenced sample was PBMCs, obtained 5 days after the yellow fever booster vaccination. The chain couples TRBV9 to TRBJ2-1, with D perhaps TRBD2 (6 bases). The CDR3 DNA reads as TGTGCCAGCAGCGTAGCTTCGGGCGGGAACAATGAGCAGTTCTTC. It is translated as CASSVASGGNNEQFF.